Following are 29 T cell receptor beta chains from one sample sequenced in a study of T cell changes during pregnancy in multiple sclerosis. The assay was immunoSEQ multiplex PCR, and TCRdb's table has in-frame clones only and misses some. This table has about 38,000 clones, 88% appearing once. Here the sequenced sample was CD8+ T cells from peripheral blood mononuclear cells, taken in the third trimester of pregnancy. These TCRs come from a female donor with multiple sclerosis, enrolled in a pregnancy study.

The gene calls are TRBV4-1 and TRBJ2-7, with a tentative D call TRBD1 (5 bases). Germline loops: CDR1 MGHRA, CDR2 YSYEKL. The CDR3 length is 11 residues. With 5 bases removed from V and 4 bases from J, the gap between germline ends came to 6 bases. The CDR3 DNA reads as TGCGCCAGCAGCGACAGTTACGAGCAGTACTTC. Its translation: CASSDSYEQYF.

The V and J genes are TRBV6-6 and TRBJ1-4; D may be TRBD1 (5 bases). Per the germline V gene, CDR1 is MNHNY and CDR2 is SVGAGI (reference sequence). The germline V and J ends were trimmed by 6 bases and 7 bases, with 15 bases remaining between them. This CDR3 is 14 amino acids long. As DNA, the CDR3 is TGTGCCAGCAGCAGGACACTTTTAGCTGAAAAACTGTTTTTT. It encodes CASSRTLLAEKLFF.

This rearrangement joins TRBV19 to TRBJ2-7, with D perhaps matching TRBD1 (5 bases). Looked up from germline, CDR1 is LNHDA and CDR2 is SQIVND (reference sequence). This CDR3 has 14 residues. Trimming removed 9 bases from V and 1 base from J, with 16 bases in between. DNA of the CDR3: TGTGCCAGCCGATCCGGACATACATCCTACGAGCAGTACTTC. This codes for CASRSGHTSYEQYF.

This CDR3 is CASSHRSGGHRETQYF. The DNA for the CDR3 is TGCGCCAGCAGCCACCGTTCGGGGGGCCATAGAGAGACCCAGTACTTC. This chain connects TRBV4-3 to TRBJ2-5; weak D call: TRBD2 (7 bases). The CDR3 covers 16 residues. V gave up 3 bases and J gave up 4 bases, with 18 bases separating them. Germline V gives CDR1 LGHNA, CDR2 YSLEER.

V gene TRBV11-2 combines with J gene TRBJ2-1; possibly TRBD2 for D (6 bases). Trimming pared 5 bases from V and 9 bases from J, leaving 20 bases between. This CDR3 spans 15 amino acids. Germline loops: CDR1 SGHAT, CDR2 FQNNGV. The CDR3 here is CASSPTRGGRGEQFF. The CDR3 DNA is TGTGCCAGCAGCCCCACCCGCGGAGGGAGAGGTGAGCAGTTCTTC.

CDR3 DNA sequence: TGTGCCAGCAGTGACGGGACAGGGGGCAATGAGCAGTTCTTC. Its translation: CASSDGTGGNEQFF. V and J are TRBV6-4 and TRBJ2-1; 11 nucleotides align to TRBD1. Germline assignment: CDR1 MRHNA and CDR2 SNTAGT. J gave up 6 bases and V 2 bases, and 0 bases lay outside the gene matches. This CDR3 has 14 residues.

In its sample, this clone is medium-sized (0.01 to 0.1%). The chain combines TRBV21-1 with TRBJ2-2; the table calls TRBD1, which could not be checked here. TRBV21-1 is noted as a pseudogene. The CDR3 is 14 amino acids. The CDR3 sequence is CASSKGQNTGELFF. The CDR3 nucleotides read TGTGCCAGCAGCAAAGGACAGAACACCGGGGAGCTGTTTTTT.

V and J are TRBV9 and TRBJ2-3; a weak D match, TRBD1 (5 bases). This CDR3 spans 15 amino acids. The ends were cut back, 3 bases at V and 1 base at J, with 12 bases in the middle. Germline CDR1 SGDLS, CDR2 YYNGEE. The CDR3 sequence is CASSGQGHGTDTQYF. In DNA, the CDR3 is TGTGCCAGCAGCGGTCAGGGTCATGGCACAGATACGCAGTATTTT.

This rearrangement joins TRBV9 to TRBJ2-1, with 7 nucleotides matching TRBD1. The J segment lost 0 bases and the V segment lost 3 bases, leaving 6 bases of the junction unmatched. CDR3 length: 16 residues. Germline values: CDR1 SGDLS, CDR2 YYNGEE. The CDR3 bases are TGTGCCAGCAGCGCAACAGGGGAAATCTCCTACAATGAGCAGTTCTTC. Translation: CASSATGEISYNEQFF.

The rearrangement links TRBV27 to TRBJ1-1; TRBD1 agrees at 7 bases. CDR1 and CDR2 from the germline V gene are MNHEY and SMNVEV (reference sequence). The CDR3 has 12 residues. Losses at the gene ends were 9 bases for V and 1 base for J; bases not matched to a gene: 2. CDR3 loop: CASWTGNTEAFF. DNA for the CDR3: TGTGCCAGTTGGACAGGGAACACTGAAGCTTTCTTT.

The chain joins TRBV27 to TRBJ1-1; weak D call: TRBD1 (6 bases). Trimming removed 6 bases at V and 4 bases at J, with 12 bases between. The germline gives CDR1 MNHEY, CDR2 SMNVEV (reference sequence). This CDR3 has 13 residues. CDR3 bases: TGTGCCAGCAGACAGGGTTTCGGCACTGAAGCTTTCTTT. It yields the protein CASRQGFGTEAFF.

The gene calls are TRBV7-9 and TRBJ2-7, with 9 bases lining up with TRBD1. Trimming cost V 2 bases and J 2 bases; bases outside gene matches: 4. CDR1 SEHNR and CDR2 FQNEAQ come from the germline V gene (reference sequence). The CDR3 has 15 amino acids. The CDR3 reads CASSLWTGATYEQYF. The DNA for the CDR3 is TGTGCCAGCAGCTTATGGACAGGGGCTACCTACGAGCAGTACTTC.

The chain employs TRBV5-6 and TRBJ2-5; the D is unclear. V lost 4 bases, J lost 2 bases, and 12 bases lay in between. CDR3 length equals 14 residues. Germline V CDR1 and CDR2: SGHDT, YYEEEE. The CDR3 DNA is TGTGCCAGCAGCCCAGCCGGAGATCAAGAGACCCAGTACTTC. It codes for CASSPAGDQETQYF.

This chain links TRBV7-3 with TRBJ1-2; the D gene is possibly TRBD1 (5 bases). This CDR3 comprises 13 residues. Per the germline V gene, CDR1 is SGHTA and CDR2 is FQGTGA. Deletions cut 3 bases from V and 4 bases from J, with 9 bases between. The CDR3 coding sequence is TGTGCCAGCAGCTTGGGGGAGGGCTATGGCTACACCTTC. It yields the protein CASSLGEGYGYTF.

The chain combines TRBV6-1 with TRBJ2-3; 16 bases line up with TRBD2. The V gene's germline CDR1 is MNHNS and CDR2 SASEGT. The CDR3 has 15 amino acids. Unmatched junction bases numbered 9, after V lost 3 bases and J lost 15 bases. CDR3 amino acids: CASSEGTSGGALPYF. CDR3 bases: TGTGCCAGCAGTGAGGGGACTAGCGGGGGGGCCCTTCCCTATTTT.

The chain is built from TRBV19 and TRBJ2-7; 8 positions match TRBD1. V shed 4 bases and J 9 bases; nucleotides not matched to a gene: 11. The CDR3 covers 14 residues. Per the germline V gene, CDR1 is LNHDA and CDR2 is SQIVND (reference sequence). The DNA for the CDR3 is TGTGCCAGTAGTACCCTCATGGAGGGGACAGGGCAGTACTTC. Translated: CASSTLMEGTGQYF. Combining the CDR3 with reference TRBV19 and TRBJ2-7 gives the whole variable domain DGGITQSPKYLFRKEGQNVTLSCEQNLNHDAMYWYRQDPGQGLRLIYYSQIVNDFQKGDIAEGYSVSREKKESFPLTVTSAQKNPTAFYLCASSTLMEGTGQYFGPGTRLTVT.

The CDR3 region is CATSRLRQGSLPEAFF. CDR3 coding DNA: TGTGCCACCAGCAGACTTAGACAGGGGAGCTTACCTGAAGCTTTCTTT. The chain is built from TRBV15 and TRBJ1-1, with 8 bases lining up with TRBD1. CDR1 and CDR2 from the germline V gene are LNHNV and YYDKDF (reference sequence). This CDR3 is built from 16 residues. The V segment lost 2 bases and the J segment 6 bases; nucleotides outside the gene matches: 11.

The rearrangement uses TRBV13 and TRBJ2-2, with 11 positions matching TRBD2. Germline V CDR1 and CDR2: PRHDT, FYEKMQ (reference sequence). Losses at the gene ends were 5 bases for V and 6 bases for J; bases not matched to a gene: 11. The CDR3 is made up of 17 amino acids. The CDR3 here is CASSPRLAGGRPGELFF. CDR3 nucleotides: TGTGCCAGCAGCCCCCGGCTAGCGGGGGGCCGCCCCGGGGAGCTGTTTTTT.

This clone was seen once. This chain joins TRBV4-1 and TRBJ1-6; D is possibly TRBD1 (6 bases). The CDR3 contains 18 residues. The V end lost 4 bases, the J end lost 0 bases, and 16 bases lay between the germline ends. CDR1 and CDR2 (germline): MGHRA, YSYEKL. The CDR3 spells CASSLRQVLSSYNSPLHF. The CDR3 DNA is TGCGCCAGCAGCCTCAGACAGGTCCTGAGCTCCTATAATTCACCCCTCCACTTT.

The J gene is TRBJ2-5, the V gene TRBV7-9; 10 bases line up with TRBD2. The germline CDR1 and CDR2 sequences are SEHNR and FQNEAQ (reference sequence). The CDR3 length is 15 residues. The junction had 5 bases not matched to a gene; V was cut back by 4 bases and J by 3 bases. DNA for the CDR3: TGTGCCAGCAGCTATAGCGGGGGGACCGAAGAGACCCAGTACTTC. Translation: CASSYSGGTEETQYF.

The chain employs TRBV18 and TRBJ2-7, with D possibly matching TRBD1 (6 bases). The CDR3 is 14 amino acids. The V and J ends lost 3 bases and 4 bases respectively, with 13 bases between them. Germline V gives CDR1 KGHSH, CDR2 LQKENI. CDR3 sequence (DNA): TGTGCCAGCTCACCCCAACAGGGCTCGTACGAGCAGTACTTC. Residues: CASSPQQGSYEQYF.

The J gene is TRBJ2-1, the V gene TRBV7-6; D perhaps matches TRBD2 (6 bases). V was clipped by 6 bases and J by 5 bases, with 11 bases between them. Germline V lookup: CDR1 SGHVS, CDR2 FNYEAQ. The CDR3 sequence is 13 residues long. The CDR3 DNA follows: TGTGCCAGCAGTGTAGCGGCGAACAATGAGCAGTTCTTC. This encodes CASSVAANNEQFF.

This clone showed up just a few times. Additional DNA sequences in this sample encode the identical CDR3. This chain uses TRBV6-1 with TRBJ2-2; 11 bases map to TRBD2. The CDR3 length is 15 residues. V shed 4 bases and J 7 bases; nucleotides not matched to a gene: 5. Germline CDR1 reads MNHNS; CDR2 reads SASEGT. The CDR3 loop is CASSVTSGGVGELFF. In nucleotides, the CDR3 is TGTGCCAGCAGTGTAACTAGCGGGGGCGTCGGGGAGCTGTTTTTT.

The gene calls are TRBV5-6 and TRBJ2-7, with unresolved D. The CDR3 has 12 amino acids. Deletions cut 5 bases from V and 4 bases from J, with 10 bases between. From germline, CDR1 is SGHDT and CDR2 YYEEEE. CDR3 bases: TGTGCCAGCAGTTTGCTCGAGTACGAGCAGTACTTC. This gives the protein CASSLLEYEQYF. Supplemented by reference TRBV5-6 and TRBJ2-7, the full variable domain reads DAGVTQSPTHLIKTRGQQVTLRCSPKSGHDTVSWYQQALGQGPQFIFQYYEEEERQRGNFPDRFSGHQFPNYSSELNVNALLLGDSALYLCASSLLEYEQYFGPGTRLTVT.

J is TRBJ1-5 and V is TRBV13; D is ambiguous. This CDR3 has 14 amino acids. Germline CDR1 is PRHDT and CDR2 is FYEKMQ (reference sequence). Trimming removed 6 bases from V and 0 bases from J, with 9 bases in between. CDR3 region: CASSLGYSNQPQHF. The CDR3 DNA reads TGTGCCAGCAGTCTCGGGTATAGCAATCAGCCCCAGCATTTT.

This clone was observed a single time. The rearrangement uses TRBV10-2 and TRBJ1-2; D unclear. The CDR3 has 13 amino acids. V lost 7 bases, J lost 4 bases, and 13 bases lay in between. Germline CDR1 is WSHSY and CDR2 is SAAADI. CDR3 DNA sequence: TGCGCCAGCACCCCGTCAGAATTCTATGGCTACACCTTC. Translation: CASTPSEFYGYTF.

V and J are TRBV14 and TRBJ1-4; no firm D call. V was trimmed by 4 bases and J by 8 bases, leaving 17 bases between them. This CDR3 spans 15 amino acids. The V gene's germline CDR1 is SGHDN and CDR2 FVKESK. The CDR3 coding sequence is TGTGCCAGCAGCCTAGACTGGTCCCCACTAGAAAAACTGTTTTTT. This translates into CASSLDWSPLEKLFF.

The V and J genes are TRBV2 and TRBJ2-1; the D gene is possibly TRBD2 (7 bases). Germline CDR1 SNHLY, CDR2 FYNNEI. The CDR3 covers 13 residues. Trimming pared 7 bases from V and 10 bases from J, leaving 17 bases between. CDR3 protein: CASIWGGGLEQFF. In DNA form, the CDR3 reads TGTGCCAGCATCTGGGGAGGGGGTTTGGAGCAGTTCTTC.

The CDR3 reads CASSRDNGYTF. CDR3 in DNA: TGTGCCAGCTCTCGGGACAATGGCTACACCTTC. The chain combines TRBV11-3 with TRBJ1-2, with a weak D call TRBD1 (6 bases). CDR3 length equals 11 residues. Germline V lookup: CDR1 SGHNT, CDR2 YENEEA. With 8 bases removed from V and 6 bases from J, the gap between germline ends came to 10 bases.